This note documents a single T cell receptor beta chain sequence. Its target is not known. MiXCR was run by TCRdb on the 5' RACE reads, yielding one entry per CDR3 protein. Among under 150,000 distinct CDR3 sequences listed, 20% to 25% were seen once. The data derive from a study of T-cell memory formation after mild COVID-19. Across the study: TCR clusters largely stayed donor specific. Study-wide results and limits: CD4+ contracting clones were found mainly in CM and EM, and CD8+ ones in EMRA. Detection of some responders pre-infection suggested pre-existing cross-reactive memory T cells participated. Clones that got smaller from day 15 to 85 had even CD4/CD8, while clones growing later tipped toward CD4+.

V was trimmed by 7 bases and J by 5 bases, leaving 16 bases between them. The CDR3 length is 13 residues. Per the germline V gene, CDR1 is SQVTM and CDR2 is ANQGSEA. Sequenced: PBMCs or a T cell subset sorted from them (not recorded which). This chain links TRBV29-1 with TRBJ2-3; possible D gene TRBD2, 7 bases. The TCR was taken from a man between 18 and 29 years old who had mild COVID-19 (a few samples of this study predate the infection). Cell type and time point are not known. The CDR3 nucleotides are TGCAGCGCCATGGGGGGGCGGGGAGATACGCAGTATTTT. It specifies CSAMGGRGDTQYF.